These 9 T cell receptor beta chains originate from one sample sequenced in a study of vaccination and CD4 T cells after COVID-19. The antigens of these receptors remain unknown. Described treatment: 10-day PBMC culture with coronavirus spike peptide pools or control peptides (ViraFEST assay). Researchers used the Oncomine TCR Beta short-read assay to sequence DNA from cultured CD4+ T cells. TCRdb recomputed calls from the PCR reads with MiXCR, one row per CDR3 protein. The sample records some 8,600 distinct CDR3 sequences, 60% being singletons. The material sequenced was CD4+ T cells from blood, cultured in vitro. These receptors were taken from a human donor who had recovered from COVID-19.

The V gene is TRBV20-1, the J gene TRBJ1-2, with D tentatively TRBD1 (5 bases). Germline V CDR1 and CDR2: DFQATT, SNEGSKA (reference sequence). Trimming cost V 5 bases and J 6 bases, with 16 bases left between them. This CDR3 region has 13 residues. DNA of the CDR3: TGCAGTGCTCCTACAATCTGGGGGAATGGCTACACCTTC. Its translation: CSAPTIWGNGYTF.

In its sample, this clonotype was seen a few times. This rearrangement joins TRBV6-2 or TRBV6-3 to TRBJ1-2; D may be TRBD1 (6 bases). CDR3 length: 15 residues. The germline gives CDR1 MNHEY, CDR2 SVGEGT. The ends were cut back, 6 bases at V and 2 bases at J, with 16 bases in the middle. The CDR3 coding sequence is TGTGCCAGCAGCGAAGGACAGATTTTAAACTATGGCTACACCTTC. Protein sequence: CASSEGQILNYGYTF.

V usage is TRBV2 and J usage is TRBJ2-7; the match to TRBD1 covers 7 bases. The germline CDR1 and CDR2 sequences are SNHLY and FYNNEI. The CDR3 loop spans 13 amino acids. Trimming at V came to 3 bases and at J to 2 bases, leaving 1 base not matched to a gene. CDR3 DNA sequence: TGTGCCAGCAGTGACGGACAGGCCTACGAGCAGTACTTC. It yields the protein CASSDGQAYEQYF.

The chain recombines TRBV6-4 with TRBJ1-1; possible D gene TRBD1, 6 bases. The CDR3 loop spans 13 amino acids. With 9 bases removed from V and 5 bases from J, the gap between germline ends came to 16 bases. Germline V gene lookup returns CDR1 MRHNA and CDR2 SNTAGT. As DNA, the CDR3 is TGTGCCAGTGCCGCGCGGCAGGGGACTGAAGCTTTCTTT. It translates to CASAARQGTEAFF.

The CDR3 bases are TGTGCCAGCGGGGGTTGGGGACTAGCGCTTCAAGAGACCCAGTACTTC. Encoded protein: CASGGWGLALQETQYF. The chain uses TRBV6-1 and TRBJ2-5; 10 bases fit TRBD2. V shed 8 bases, J shed 2 bases, and the junction held 11 bases outside the gene matches. CDR3 size: 16 residues. Per germline, CDR1 MNHNS and CDR2 SASEGT.

The genes are TRBV4-2 and TRBJ2-5; 8 nucleotides line up with TRBD2. CDR3 length equals 16 residues. J gave up 4 bases and V 1 base, and 8 bases lay outside the gene matches. The germline V gene has CDR1 LGHNA and CDR2 YNFKEQ. The CDR3 is CASSQVEREFRETQYF. Written as DNA, the CDR3 is TGTGCCAGCAGCCAAGTGGAGCGGGAGTTTCGAGAGACCCAGTACTTC.

The rearrangement joins TRBV20-1 to TRBJ2-1; TRBD2 aligns across 11 bases. The CDR3 is 16 residues long. Germline-derived CDR1 and CDR2 are DFQATT and SNEGSKA (reference sequence). Trimming cost V 6 bases and J 13 bases; bases outside gene matches: 20. This CDR3 reads CSASDWGSGRAEAQFF. As DNA, the CDR3 is TGCAGTGCGTCCGACTGGGGTAGCGGGAGGGCCGAGGCCCAGTTCTTC.

The chain uses TRBV29-1 and TRBJ1-2, with no clear D. The CDR3 is 13 amino acids. Trimming stripped 3 bases from V and 0 bases from J, with 8 bases between. Germline V CDR1 and CDR2: SQVTM, ANQGSEA. In DNA, the CDR3 is TGCAGCGTTGATGGCGCCGCTAACTATGGCTACACCTTC. Its protein is CSVDGAANYGYTF.

The J gene is TRBJ2-5, the V gene TRBV7-9; 12 bases are shared with TRBD1. Losses at the gene ends were 4 bases for V and 4 bases for J; bases not matched to a gene: 4. The length of the CDR3 is 15 residues. Germline CDR1 is SEHNR and CDR2 is FQNEAQ (reference sequence). The DNA of the CDR3 is TGTGCCAGCAGCTCGTGGGACAGGGGGCCAGAGACCCAGTACTTC. Translating it yields CASSSWDRGPETQYF.